These T cell receptor beta chains were read from a single sample in a study of regulatory T cells in long-lasting Graves disease. TCRdb re-called the multiplex PCR reads with MiXCR, one entry per CDR3 protein. The sample holds 450,000 or so distinct CDR3 sequences, 22% seen once. Specimen: peripheral blood mononuclear cells (PBMCs), collected when the disease was refractory, from a patient treated with antithyroid drugs. The receptors were gathered from a female donor with Graves disease. Each CDR3 is given with its conserved first and last residue. A D gene is named only where the DNA matches it firmly. Size values are once, few and many counts, or a class for expanded clones, and some rows have none.

clone_size j_call d_call v_call cdr3_aa cdr3_nt
few TRBJ2-7 TRBD2 TRBV7-9 CASSLPSWREGEQYF TGTGCCAGCAGCTTACCATCTTGGCGGGAGGGCGAGCAGTACTTC
- TRBJ1-5 - TRBV20-1 CSATPGGGHDQPQHF TGCAGTGCTACCCCGGGCGGGGGGCACGATCAGCCCCAGCATTTT
many TRBJ2-5 - TRBV7-2 CASSLGVGAQYF TGTGCCAGCAGCTTAGGGGTCGGGGCCCAGTACTTC
- TRBJ1-6 TRBD1 TRBV5-1 CASSPNRRDRGSRSPLHF TGCGCCAGCAGCCCAAATCGCCGGGACAGGGGATCGAGGTCACCCCTCCACTTT
many TRBJ1-1 - TRBV20-1 CSASPMVGRATEAFF TGCAGTGCTAGCCCCATGGTAGGGAGGGCCACTGAAGCTTTCTTT
few TRBJ2-2 - TRBV7-3 CASSLTGLAQNTGELFF TGTGCCAGCAGCTTAACGGGGCTAGCTCAGAACACCGGGGAGCTGTTTTTT
many TRBJ1-5 TRBD1 TRBV12-3/TRBV12-4 CASSSHGTVGNQPQHF TGTGCCAGCAGCAGCCACGGGACAGTAGGAAATCAGCCCCAGCATTTT
many TRBJ1-1 - TRBV12-3/TRBV12-4 CASSPGGPTEAFF TGTGCCAGCAGCCCCGGGGGGCCCACTGAAGCTTTCTTT
many TRBJ2-5 TRBD2 TRBV20-1 CSARLAGVETQYF TGCAGTGCTAGATTAGCGGGAGTAGAGACCCAGTACTTC
- TRBJ2-5 TRBD2 TRBV10-3 CAIRATSGKETQYF TGTGCCATCAGGGCGACTAGCGGGAAGGAGACCCAGTACTTC
few TRBJ1-2 - TRBV15 CATSTGGGAGYTF TGTGCCACCAGCACCGGGGGGGGGGCTGGCTACACCTTC
many TRBJ2-7 TRBD1 TRBV28 CASSLSDRGSYEQYF TGTGCCAGCAGTTTATCGGACAGGGGGTCCTACGAGCAGTACTTC
few TRBJ1-5 - TRBV12-5 CASGINSNQPQHF TGTGCTAGTGGTATTAATAGCAATCAGCCCCAGCATTTT
- TRBJ2-5 - TRBV6-1 CASSPGTTGGETQYF TGTGCCAGCAGTCCCGGGACAACCGGGGGAGAGACCCAGTACTTC
many TRBJ2-7 TRBD2 TRBV7-2 CASSLVGEGSYEQYF TGTGCCAGCAGCTTAGTGGGGGAGGGCTCCTACGAGCAGTACTTC
- TRBJ2-7 - TRBV20-1 CSASRSPAYEQYF TGCAGTGCTAGTCGGTCCCCAGCCTACGAGCAGTACTTC
many TRBJ2-7 - TRBV27 CASSSRIGGGLYEQYF TGTGCCAGCAGTTCCCGAATTGGAGGTGGTCTCTACGAGCAGTACTTC
few TRBJ2-2 - TRBV5-1 CASMQWETPNTGELFF TGCGCCAGCATGCAGTGGGAGACTCCTAACACCGGGGAGCTGTTTTTT
few TRBJ2-7 TRBD1 TRBV20-1 CSARGGGQGVYEQYF TGCAGTGCTAGAGGGGGGGGACAGGGAGTTTACGAGCAGTACTTC
- TRBJ2-4 TRBD2 TRBV5-1 CASSLGRAGVGNIQYF TGCGCCAGCAGCTTGGGTCGAGCGGGAGTGGGAAACATTCAGTACTTC
few TRBJ2-7 - TRBV5-6 CASSIRTVTYEQYF TGTGCCAGCAGCATCCGGACAGTCACCTACGAGCAGTACTTC
- TRBJ1-1 - TRBV5-1 CASSLRGHKNTEAFF TGCGCCAGCAGCTTGAGGGGACACAAGAACACTGAAGCTTTCTTT
- TRBJ2-5 - TRBV19 CASSIGRPETQYF TGTGCCAGTAGTATAGGAAGGCCAGAGACCCAGTACTTC
many TRBJ2-7 - TRBV2 CASRTQRGNYEQYF TGTGCCAGCAGAACCCAGAGGGGAAATTACGAGCAGTACTTC
few TRBJ1-6 - TRBV30 CAWTPSGSPLHF TGTGCCTGGACCCCCAGTGGTTCACCCCTCCACTTT
- TRBJ2-7 TRBD2 TRBV7-9 CASSSFTGGYEQYF TGTGCCAGCAGCTCCTTTACGGGGGGATACGAGCAGTACTTC
many TRBJ2-4 - TRBV28 CASSFLLAKNIQYF TGTGCCAGCAGTTTTCTGCTAGCCAAAAACATTCAGTACTTC
- TRBJ1-1 TRBD1 TRBV19 CASTAGTGADTEAFF TGTGCCAGTACCGCCGGGACAGGGGCGGACACTGAAGCTTTCTTT
- TRBJ2-7 - TRBV3-1 CASSQGLRTDRHTYEQYF TGTGCCAGCAGCCAAGGTTTGCGGACGGACCGCCACACCTACGAGCAGTACTTC
many TRBJ2-7 - TRBV7-2 CASSFSRALSYEQYF TGTGCCAGCAGCTTCTCCCGGGCCCTATCCTACGAGCAGTACTTC